The 23 T cell receptor beta chains in this list originate from one sample, sequenced in a study of molecular identifiers for immune sequencing clone quantification. MiXCR, run by TCRdb on the PCR reads, gives a single entry per CDR3 protein. The sample lists more than 450,000 distinct CDR3 sequences, over 20% seen once, with about 0.78% in the top ten. The sequenced sample was naive CD8+ T cells from blood, with Jurkat cell RNA spiked in. Regarding subset: FACS-sorted CD8+CD4-CCR7+CD45RA+ naive T cells. These receptors were collected from a human donor in good health. Some libraries in this study had Jurkat cell RNA spiked in.

This clonotype was detected a few times. V is TRBV20-1 and J is TRBJ1-1; D might be TRBD1 (6 bases). The CDR3 totals 12 residues. V was clipped by 3 bases and J by 4 bases, with 9 bases between them. Germline V gives CDR1 DFQATT, CDR2 SNEGSKA (reference sequence). CDR3 bases: TGCAGTGCTAGCCCAGGGGCCACTGAAGCTTTCTTT. This encodes CSASPGATEAFF.

The rearrangement links TRBV12-3 or TRBV12-4 to TRBJ2-1; 8 bases map to TRBD2. This CDR3 is 17 amino acids long. J was trimmed by 8 bases and V by 5 bases; bases with no gene match: 17. For the CDR3, the DNA is TGTGCCAGCAGTCCCGCCCCAACGGGAGGGCCTGATGATGAGCAGTTCTTC. Protein sequence: CASSPAPTGGPDDEQFF.

About this clonotype itself: A clone one base away is much larger, so this may be a read error. This chain connects TRBV28 to TRBJ2-3, with 8 bases fitting TRBD1. The CDR3 is made up of 16 amino acids. CDR1 is MDHEN and CDR2 is SYDVKM in the germline V gene. In nucleotides, the CDR3 is TGTGCCAGCAGTTCTGCCCTGGACAGGGTGACAGATACGAAGTATTTT. Translating it yields CASSSALDRVTDTKYF.

At least ten counts were recorded for this clonotype. V gene TRBV4-1 combines with J gene TRBJ2-1; 8 bases are a match to TRBD2. The CDR3 totals 17 residues. The J segment lost 4 bases and the V segment lost 1 base, leaving 9 bases of the junction unmatched. Germline CDR1 is MGHRA and CDR2 is YSYEKL. CDR3 DNA sequence: TGCGCCAGCAGCCAAGTAACTGGGACTAGAGGTTACAATGAGCAGTTCTTC. It translates to CASSQVTGTRGYNEQFF.

This clonotype was counted between two and nine times. The V gene is TRBV4-3, the J gene TRBJ1-1; 10 bases match TRBD1. V shed 2 bases and J 6 bases; nucleotides not matched to a gene: 3. The CDR3 is 14 amino acids. Germline V gene data show CDR1 as LGHNA and CDR2 as YSLEER. Here the CDR3 DNA reads TGCGCCAGCAGCCAACCTGGACAGGGGGCTGAAGCTTTCTTT. This gives the protein CASSQPGQGAEAFF.

This clonotype came up many times. This chain joins TRBV6-1 and TRBJ1-5; 8 bases line up with TRBD1. There are 15 residues in the CDR3. The germline gives CDR1 MNHNS, CDR2 SASEGT. V dropped 3 bases and J dropped 8; count of bases not matched to a gene: 9. CDR3 region: CASSDRTGSGEPQHF. CDR3 sequence (DNA): TGTGCCAGCAGTGACAGGACAGGGTCGGGTGAGCCCCAGCATTTT.

The chain joins TRBV30 to TRBJ2-7, with 9 bases that match TRBD1. The CDR3 loop spans 14 amino acids. Germline trimming cut 0 bases from V and 2 bases from J; bases unmatched to any gene: 2. In germline, CDR1 is GTSNPN, CDR2 SVGIG (reference sequence). The CDR3 spells CAWSVGDRAYEQYF. The CDR3 coding sequence is TGTGCCTGGAGTGTAGGGGACAGGGCCTACGAGCAGTACTTC.

The table lists this clonotype with many counts. The chain carries TRBV30 and TRBJ2-1; no clear D. The CDR3 contains 11 residues. With 6 bases removed from V and 8 bases from J, the gap between germline ends came to 11 bases. Germline CDR1 reads GTSNPN; CDR2 reads SVGIG (reference sequence). The CDR3 DNA follows: TGTGCCTGCTTAGCATTGGATGAGCAGTTCTTC. This encodes CACLALDEQFF.

On this clonotype itself: The CDR3 does not end in the conserved phenylalanine or tryptophan, so this is likely a read error. It is unclear where the CDR3 begins or ends on the DNA, so no DNA is shown, and the CDR3 is as TCRdb lists it. The V gene is TRBV12-3 or TRBV12-4, the J gene TRBJ2-3; the tabulated D call, TRBD1, remains unverified against the DNA. The CDR3 spans 14 residues, counting both ends. CDR3 amino acids: CASSLVYREDTPYS.

This clonotype was seen repeatedly, ten times or more. The genes are TRBV29-1 and TRBJ2-1; D may be TRBD1 (5 bases). The V end lost 4 bases, the J end lost 9 bases, and 13 bases lay between the germline ends. The germline V gene has CDR1 SQVTM and CDR2 ANQGSEA. CDR3 length: 12 amino acids. CDR3 region: CSVAAGSAEQFF. As DNA, the CDR3 is TGCAGCGTTGCGGCAGGGTCGGCTGAGCAGTTCTTC.

The sample holds many counts of this clonotype. This chain links TRBV2 with TRBJ2-5; 8 bases agree with TRBD1. Germline trimming cut 6 bases from V and 1 base from J; bases unmatched to any gene: 10. From germline, CDR1 is SNHLY and CDR2 FYNNEI. The CDR3 consists of 16 residues. The CDR3 region is CASRFHSDRGQETQYF. Written as DNA, the CDR3 is TGTGCCAGCAGATTCCACTCAGACAGGGGCCAAGAGACCCAGTACTTC. Drawing the rest from reference TRBV2 and TRBJ2-5, the complete variable domain is EPEVTQTPSHQVTQMGQEVILRCVPISNHLYFYWYRQILGQKVEFLVSFYNNEISEKSEIFDDQFSVERPDGSNFTLKIRSTKLEDSAMYFCASRFHSDRGQETQYFGPGTRLLVL.

Notes on this clonotype: A much bigger clone sits one base away, suggesting this may be a read error. The rearrangement joins TRBV12-3 or TRBV12-4 to TRBJ1-2; no reliable D call. The CDR3 is 17 amino acids. The CDR3 spells CASSLELDGMTNHGYTF. The CDR3 DNA reads as TGTGCCAGCAGTTTAGAACTGGACGGGATGACTAACCATGGCTACACCTTC.

Comments on this clonotype: An end of the junction differs from the germline gene, which may be a read error. The chain links TRBV9 to TRBJ1-3, with a possible D match to TRBD1 (5 bases). The CDR3 loop spans 19 amino acids. CDR1 is SGDLS and CDR2 is YYNGEE in the germline V gene. CDR3 protein: CASSAHSSAVQGTGSTIYF. The DNA of the CDR3 is TGTGCCAGCAGCGCCCACAGTTCAGCCGTTCAGGGTACTGGAAGCACCATATATTTT.

The chain couples TRBV28 to TRBJ2-1, with 9 bases aligning to TRBD2. The CDR3 is 17 amino acids. Looked up from germline, CDR1 is MDHEN and CDR2 is SYDVKM. V gave up 6 bases and J gave up 8 bases; unmatched junction bases: 17. CDR3 in amino acids: CASRPKWGLAGVYEQFF. The CDR3 DNA follows: TGTGCCAGCAGACCCAAGTGGGGATTAGCGGGAGTCTATGAGCAGTTCTTC.

This clonotype has a handful of counts. The gene calls are TRBV12-3 or TRBV12-4 and TRBJ2-6; 11 bases match TRBD2. Trimming at V came to 6 bases and at J to 4 bases, leaving 11 bases not matched to a gene. This CDR3 has 18 residues. The CDR3 DNA is TGTGCCAGCAGCTCAGGGACTAGCGGCTCTCCGGGGGCCAACGTCCTGACTTTC. It translates to CASSSGTSGSPGANVLTF.

Notes on this clonotype: Being one base from a much bigger clone, this may be a read error. J is TRBJ1-1 and V is TRBV29-1; 8 bases line up with TRBD1. The germline CDR1 and CDR2 sequences are SQVTM and ANQGSEA. Trimming removed 6 bases from V and 10 bases from J; junction bases left unmatched: 13. The CDR3 loop spans 13 amino acids. This chain's CDR3 is CSVVTGVESGAFF. Here the CDR3 DNA reads TGCAGCGTCGTGACAGGGGTAGAATCTGGAGCTTTCTTT.

The J gene is TRBJ1-2, the V gene TRBV4-3; no reliable D call. The germline gives CDR1 LGHNA, CDR2 YSLEER. Between the trimmed V and J ends, which lost 0 bases and 0 bases, there was a span of 11 bases. CDR3 length: 16 amino acids. The CDR3 is CASSQDGGSSNYGYTF. The CDR3 nucleotides are TGCGCCAGCAGCCAAGATGGCGGAAGTTCTAACTATGGCTACACCTTC.

The chain combines TRBV2 with TRBJ1-2; D gene ambiguous. The CDR3 sequence is 13 residues long. V lost 7 bases and J lost 1, with 10 bases in between. Germline assignment: CDR1 SNHLY and CDR2 FYNNEI. The CDR3 sequence: CASIDKFNYGYTF. As DNA, the CDR3 is TGTGCCAGCATTGACAAGTTTAACTATGGCTACACCTTC. The full variable domain, in which reference TRBV2 and TRBJ1-2 provide the parts outside the CDR3, is EPEVTQTPSHQVTQMGQEVILRCVPISNHLYFYWYRQILGQKVEFLVSFYNNEISEKSEIFDDQFSVERPDGSNFTLKIRSTKLEDSAMYFCASIDKFNYGYTFGSGTRLTVV.

The chain joins TRBV15 to TRBJ2-2; 7 bases are shared with TRBD2. CDR1 and CDR2 (germline): LNHNV, YYDKDF (reference sequence). The V and J ends lost 2 bases and 4 bases, in that order; junction bases with no gene match: 4. There are 15 residues in the CDR3. The CDR3 spells CATSRKRDGTGELFF. The CDR3 DNA is TGTGCCACCAGCAGAAAGCGGGATGGCACCGGGGAGCTGTTTTTT. Complete variable domain (other parts from reference TRBV15 and TRBJ2-2): DAMVIQNPRYQVTQFGKPVTLSCSQTLNHNVMYWYQQKSSQAPKLLFHYYDKDFNNEADTPDNFQSRRPNTSFCFLDIRSPGLGDTAMYLCATSRKRDGTGELFFGEGSRLTVL.

The sample holds a few counts of this clonotype. The chain is built from TRBV11-2 and TRBJ2-1, with D maybe TRBD1 (6 bases). With 1 base removed from V and 7 bases from J, the gap between germline ends came to 23 bases. Germline V gives CDR1 SGHAT, CDR2 FQNNGV. The CDR3 runs 18 residues. The chain's CDR3 is CASSLGEMRDTGTNEQFF. The CDR3 region has the DNA TGTGCCAGCAGCTTAGGGGAGATGAGGGACACGGGTACGAATGAGCAGTTCTTC. The variable domain in full, completed from reference TRBV11-2 and TRBJ2-1, reads EAGVAQSPRYKIIEKRQSVAFWCNPISGHATLYWYQQILGQGPKLLIQFQNNGVVDDSQLPKDRFSAERLKGVDSTLKIQPAKLEDSAVYLCASSLGEMRDTGTNEQFFGPGTRLTVL.

This clonotype was detected ten times or more. The V call is TRBV7-9, the J call TRBJ2-4, with TRBD2 as a possible D gene (6 bases). Germline CDR1 reads SEHNR; CDR2 reads FQNEAQ (reference sequence). This CDR3 is built from 14 residues. V dropped 5 bases and J dropped 6 bases, with 14 bases sitting between them. CDR3 amino acids: CASSPPIGGNIQYF. CDR3 bases: TGTGCCAGCAGCCCTCCCATCGGGGGAAACATTCAGTACTTC.

This chain connects TRBV7-7 to TRBJ2-7, with 10 bases fitting TRBD2. J lost 6 bases, V lost 6 bases, and 5 bases had no gene match. Germline lookup yields CDR1 SSHAT and CDR2 FNYEAQ (reference sequence). CDR3 size: 13 residues. The CDR3 reads CASSPSGGREQYF. In DNA form, the CDR3 reads TGTGCCAGCAGTCCTAGCGGGGGTCGCGAGCAGTACTTC.

A word on this clonotype: One base away lies a much larger clone, so this may be a sequencing read error. This CDR3 is missing its conserved last phenylalanine or tryptophan, likely due to a read error. V and J are TRBV9 and TRBJ2-2, with unresolved D. The CDR3 has 14 amino acids. V gave up 3 bases and J gave up 6 bases, with 12 bases separating them. Germline assignment: CDR1 SGDLS and CDR2 YYNGEE. Here the CDR3 DNA reads TGTGCCAGCAGCGCAGAGGAATCCCCCGGGGAGCTGTTTTGT. Its translation: CASSAEESPGELFC.